This T cell receptor beta chain stems from a study of response to subunit inactivated influenza vaccine. This clonotype was counted many times. Antigen specificity is unknown. TCRdb passed the RT-PCR reads through MiXCR, listing each CDR3 protein once. The table shows more than 700,000 distinct CDR3 sequences, with roughly 20% occurring only once. V was shortened by 4 bases and J by 6 bases, with 17 bases between the two germline ends. This CDR3 spans 15 amino acids. Germline-derived CDR1 and CDR2 are KGHSH and LQKENI. Study-level findings and limits: The study's authors posited that every seasonal influenza vaccination enlists few new T cells.

The clonotype comes from a man aged 50-59 years who received an inactivated influenza vaccine. The material was PBMCs from blood, obtained 5 days after vaccination. V gene TRBV18 combines with J gene TRBJ2-3; possible D gene TRBD2, 5 bases. DNA for the CDR3: TGTGCCAGCTCACTCAATTCGGGTTGGACTGATACGCAGTATTTT. This sequence encodes CASSLNSGWTDTQYF.